A selection of T cell receptor beta chains follows, all from one sample in a study of shared clonotypes between healthy human individuals. Assay used: immunoSEQ multiplex PCR; TCRdb lists only in-frame clones, some missing. Here the sample spans 1.5 million to 2.5 million clones, about 95% being singletons. Material for sequencing was naive CD8+ T cells sorted from blood. Every receptor here comes from a man younger than 35 in good health. CDR3s include the opening cysteine and the closing phenylalanine or tryptophan. A D gene is named only where the DNA matches it firmly. For some rows the clone size is stated as once, few or many, or as a class when expanded; others skip it.

cdr3_length	clone_size	j_call	v_call	d_call	cdr3_aa	cdr3_nt
15	-	TRBJ2-3	TRBV11-2	-	CASSLASRATDTQYF	TGTGCCAGCAGCTTAGCCTCTAGAGCTACAGATACGCAGTATTTT
14	-	TRBJ2-7	TRBV6-5	-	CASSYSGPHYEQYF	TGTGCCAGCAGTTATTCCGGGCCGCACTACGAGCAGTACTTC
13	-	TRBJ2-2	TRBV10-2	-	CASLTWNTGELFF	TGCGCCAGCCTGACGTGGAACACCGGGGAGCTGTTTTTT
13	-	TRBJ2-1	TRBV5-4	-	CASSLDSGNEQFF	TGTGCCAGCAGCTTGGATTCAGGCAATGAGCAGTTCTTC
13	-	TRBJ2-7	TRBV7-9	-	CASSLAGSYEQYF	TGTGCCAGCAGCTTAGCCGGCTCCTACGAGCAGTACTTC
14	-	TRBJ2-5	TRBV10-3	-	CAISESDGIETQYF	TGTGCCATCAGTGAATCCGACGGAATAGAGACCCAGTACTTC
15	-	TRBJ2-5	TRBV15	-	CATSDDSPQGETQYF	TGTGCCACCAGCGATGACTCCCCGCAGGGTGAGACCCAGTACTTC
14	-	TRBJ2-3	TRBV7-9	-	CASSFIPPTDTQYF	TGTGCCAGCAGCTTCATCCCCCCCACAGATACGCAGTATTTT
15	-	TRBJ2-2	TRBV13	-	CASSSSTENTGELFF	TGTGCCAGCAGCTCCTCGACAGAAAACACCGGGGAGCTGTTTTTT
16	-	TRBJ1-4	TRBV4-3	-	CASSQDLEGANEKLFF	TGCGCCAGCAGCCAAGATCTAGAGGGGGCTAATGAAAAACTGTTTTTT
15	-	TRBJ1-1	TRBV10-2	-	CASSESYNLNTEAFF	TGCGCCAGCAGTGAGTCCTACAACCTAAACACTGAAGCTTTCTTT
15	once	TRBJ2-7	TRBV11-2	TRBD1	CASSLDWTGGYEQYF	TGTGCCAGCAGCTTAGATTGGACAGGGGGTTACGAGCAGTACTTC
14	-	TRBJ2-5	TRBV7-6	TRBD1	CASSRGQGLETQYF	TGTGCCAGCAGCCGTGGACAGGGTCTGGAGACCCAGTACTTC
15	-	TRBJ2-7	TRBV4-1	-	CASSQEGGAAYEQYF	TGCGCCAGCAGCCAAGAAGGTGGGGCTGCCTACGAGCAGTACTTC
13	-	TRBJ2-5	TRBV6-5	TRBD2	CASSFAGVETQYF	TGTGCCAGCAGTTTTGCGGGAGTAGAGACCCAGTACTTC
14	-	TRBJ2-2	TRBV30	-	CAWSVGAGPGELFF	TGTGCCTGGAGTGTAGGAGCGGGCCCTGGGGAGCTGTTTTTT
12	-	TRBJ2-7	TRBV28	-	CASSLWKDEQYF	TGTGCCAGCAGTTTATGGAAGGACGAGCAGTACTTC
16	-	TRBJ2-1	TRBV4-3	-	CASSQDTSKSYNEQFF	TGCGCCAGCAGCCAAGACACTAGTAAGTCCTACAATGAGCAGTTCTTC
14	once	TRBJ1-1	TRBV11-2	-	CASSPGTLNTEAFF	TGTGCCAGCAGCCCCGGGACTTTAAACACTGAAGCTTTCTTT
13	-	TRBJ2-1	TRBV6-1	-	CASIWEGGNEQFF	TGTGCCAGCATCTGGGAAGGGGGCAATGAGCAGTTCTTC
12	-	TRBJ2-1	TRBV5-8	-	CASSLVYNEQFF	TGTGCCAGCAGCTTGGTCTACAATGAGCAGTTCTTC
15	-	TRBJ2-2	TRBV25-1	-	CASRLTGEGTGELFF	TGTGCCAGCAGGCTCACAGGGGAGGGCACCGGGGAGCTGTTTTTT
16	once	TRBJ2-4	TRBV6-4	-	CASSGTLRAAGNIQYF	TGTGCCAGCAGTGGAACCCTCAGGGCAGCCGGAAACATTCAGTACTTC
15	-	TRBJ2-3	TRBV9	TRBD2	CASSGGTSGTDTQYF	TGTGCCAGCAGCGGCGGGACTAGCGGGACAGATACGCAGTATTTT
15	once	TRBJ2-1	TRBV15	-	CATSRNPSSYNEQFF	TGTGCCACCAGCAGAAACCCGTCTTCCTACAATGAGCAGTTCTTC
14	-	TRBJ2-3	TRBV4-1	TRBD2	CASSPREAEDTQYF	TGCGCCAGCAGCCCTCGGGAGGCTGAGGATACGCAGTATTTT
15	-	TRBJ2-5	TRBV4-1	-	CASSQESQVGETQYF	TGCGCCAGCAGCCAAGAGTCGCAGGTGGGGGAGACCCAGTACTTC
17	-	TRBJ1-1	TRBV7-9	-	CASSLYGREQLNTEAFF	TGTGCCAGCAGCTTATATGGTCGGGAACAGCTGAACACTGAAGCTTTCTTT
16	-	TRBJ2-1	TRBV5-6	TRBD2	CASSLAGLARNNEQFF	TGTGCCAGCAGCTTGGCTGGACTAGCGCGAAACAATGAGCAGTTCTTC
14	-	TRBJ2-7	TRBV5-1	-	CASSLEPGTDEQYF	TGCGCCAGCAGCTTGGAACCAGGAACGGACGAGCAGTACTTC
16	-	TRBJ2-5	TRBV7-9	TRBD1	CASSLSLDRERETQYF	TGTGCCAGCAGCTTAAGTTTGGACAGGGAACGAGAGACCCAGTACTTC
16	-	TRBJ1-6	TRBV28	-	CASSLDRSSYNSPLHF	TGTGCCAGCAGTTTAGACAGGAGCTCCTATAATTCACCCCTCCACTTT
16	-	TRBJ2-2	TRBV28	-	CASTNRDPINTGELFF	TGTGCCAGCACCAACAGGGACCCTATAAACACCGGGGAGCTGTTTTTT
14	-	TRBJ2-5	TRBV5-6	-	CASSLWGLQETQYF	TGTGCCAGCAGCTTGTGGGGGCTCCAAGAGACCCAGTACTTC
19	-	TRBJ2-1	TRBV4-1	-	CASSQEPRLADLSYNEQFF	TGCGCCAGCAGCCAAGAACCCAGGTTAGCGGACCTCTCCTACAATGAGCAGTTCTTC
17	-	TRBJ2-2	TRBV5-6	TRBD1	CASSFGTGGASTGELFF	TGTGCCAGCAGCTTCGGGACAGGGGGCGCGAGCACCGGGGAGCTGTTTTTT
16	-	TRBJ1-1	TRBV7-2	-	CASSPPSNQGWIVAFF	TGTGCCAGCAGCCCACCCTCGAACCAGGGTTGGATCGTAGCTTTCTTT
13	-	TRBJ1-1	TRBV5-6	-	CASSLEGGTEAFF	TGTGCCAGCAGCTTGGAGGGGGGCACTGAAGCTTTCTTT
18	-	TRBJ1-5	TRBV5-5	TRBD1	CASSPSDRGPYSNQPQHF	TGTGCCAGCAGCCCGTCGGACAGGGGCCCTTATAGCAATCAGCCCCAGCATTTT
14	-	TRBJ2-7	TRBV9	TRBD2	CASSVSGGSYEQYF	TGTGCCAGCAGCGTGAGCGGGGGGAGTTACGAGCAGTACTTC